What follows is one T cell receptor (delta chain) and its context. This likely reflects a read error, since a far larger clone is one base away. The germline V gene has CDR1 GEAIGNYY and CDR2 EKD. The CDR3 runs to 15 residues. The data were taken from a study of gamma-delta chains in newborns, infants, children. Study-level information: Microbial exposure reportedly drives polyclonal innate γδ T cell expansion after birth.

TCRdb re-called the reads via CATT. The sample has several thousand delta-chain clones, 8% to 13% seen once. The sequenced sample consisted of blood. The J gene is TRDJ2, the V gene TRDV2; 12 positions agree with TRDD3. The receptor was derived from a child who was a newborn, infant or young child, either healthy, febrile or measles-vaccinated (not recorded which). This CDR3 reads CACDVLGDTTARLFF. The CDR3 DNA reads as TGTGCCTGTGACGTACTGGGGGATACAACAGCACGACTCTTCTTT.